This TCR beta chain was captured in a study of blood T cells in healthy people across ages. Overall study results and limits: Unsorted PBMCs ruled out conclusive naive versus antigen-experienced comparison. While age rose, TCR beta diversity per million T cells dropped in a roughly linear way.

CDR1 and CDR2 (germline): MGHRA, YSYEKL. V shed 1 base, J shed 4 bases, and the junction held 6 bases outside the gene matches. The CDR3 extends over 17 amino acids. This clonotype was counted only a few times. Antigen specificity is unknown. Together with a sample-barcoded 5' primer, a J-beta primer mix was included in a second PCR lasting about 7 to 11 cycles. TCRdb independently ran MiXCR on the 5' RACE reads; one entry per CDR3 protein. The table records about 1.1 million distinct CDR3 sequences, under 40% of them present only once. The receptor was isolated from a man younger than 35 in good health. Input material: blood. V is TRBV4-1 and J is TRBJ2-3; TRBD1 matches 12 bases. The CDR3 DNA reads as TGCGCCAGCAGCCAAGCCGGGACAGGGGGCGAAGCAGATACGCAGTATTTT. Protein sequence: CASSQAGTGGEADTQYF.